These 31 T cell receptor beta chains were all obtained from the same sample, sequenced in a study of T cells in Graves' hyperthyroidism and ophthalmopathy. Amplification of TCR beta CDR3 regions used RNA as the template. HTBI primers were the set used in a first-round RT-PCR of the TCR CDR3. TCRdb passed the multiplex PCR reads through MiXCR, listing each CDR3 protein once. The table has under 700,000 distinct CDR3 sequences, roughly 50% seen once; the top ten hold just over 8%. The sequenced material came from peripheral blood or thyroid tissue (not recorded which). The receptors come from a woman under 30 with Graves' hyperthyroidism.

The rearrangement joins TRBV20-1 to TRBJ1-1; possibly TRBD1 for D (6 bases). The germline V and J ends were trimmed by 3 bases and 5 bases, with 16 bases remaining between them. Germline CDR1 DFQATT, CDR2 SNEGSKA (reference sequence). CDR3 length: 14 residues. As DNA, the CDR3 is TGCAGTGCTAGTCCCCAGAACAGGGAAACTGAAGCTTTCTTT. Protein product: CSASPQNRETEAFF.

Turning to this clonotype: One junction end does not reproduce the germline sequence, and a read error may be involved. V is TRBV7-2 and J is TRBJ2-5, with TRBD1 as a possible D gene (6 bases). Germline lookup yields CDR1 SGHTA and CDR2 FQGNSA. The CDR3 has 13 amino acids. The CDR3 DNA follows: TGCGCCAGCAGCCAATGGGGACATGAGACCCAGTACTTC. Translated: CASSQWGHETQYF.

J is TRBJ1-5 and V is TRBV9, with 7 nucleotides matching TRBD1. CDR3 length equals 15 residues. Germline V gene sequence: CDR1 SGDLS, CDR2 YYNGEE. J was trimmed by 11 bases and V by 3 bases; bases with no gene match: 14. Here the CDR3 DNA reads TGTGCCAGCAGCGCAGCCGGACAGGATGGTGAGACCCAGCATTTT. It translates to CASSAAGQDGETQHF.

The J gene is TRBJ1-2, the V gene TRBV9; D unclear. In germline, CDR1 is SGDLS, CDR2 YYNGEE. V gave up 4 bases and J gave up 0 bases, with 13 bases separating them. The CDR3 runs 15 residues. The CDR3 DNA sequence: TGTGCCAGCAGCCGCGATCTGGTCGCTAACTATGGCTACACCTTC. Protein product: CASSRDLVANYGYTF.

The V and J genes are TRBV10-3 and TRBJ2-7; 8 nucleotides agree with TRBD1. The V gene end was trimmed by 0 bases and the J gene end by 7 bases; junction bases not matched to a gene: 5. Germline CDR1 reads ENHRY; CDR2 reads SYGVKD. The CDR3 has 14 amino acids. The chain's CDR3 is CAISESAGGEEQYF. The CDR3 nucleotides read TGTGCCATCAGTGAGTCGGCAGGGGGCGAAGAGCAGTACTTC.

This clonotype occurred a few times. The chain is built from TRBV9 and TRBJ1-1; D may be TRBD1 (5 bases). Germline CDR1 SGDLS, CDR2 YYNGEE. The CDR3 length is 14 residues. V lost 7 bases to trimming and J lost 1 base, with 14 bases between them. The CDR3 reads CASGLGRGNTEAFF. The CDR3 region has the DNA TGTGCCAGCGGACTGGGACGGGGGAACACTGAAGCTTTCTTT.

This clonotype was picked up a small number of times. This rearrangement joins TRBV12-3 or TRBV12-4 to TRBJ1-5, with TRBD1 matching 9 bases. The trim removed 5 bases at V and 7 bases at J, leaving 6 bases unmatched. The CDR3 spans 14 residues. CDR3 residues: CASSETGGGQPQHF. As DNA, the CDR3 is TGTGCCAGCAGTGAAACAGGGGGCGGGCAGCCCCAGCATTTT.

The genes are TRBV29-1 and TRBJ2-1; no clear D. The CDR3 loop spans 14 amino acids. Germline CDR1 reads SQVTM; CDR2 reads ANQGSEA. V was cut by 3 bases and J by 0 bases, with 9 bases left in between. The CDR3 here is CSVEGRSSYNEQFF. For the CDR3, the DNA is TGCAGCGTTGAGGGCCGAAGCTCCTACAATGAGCAGTTCTTC.

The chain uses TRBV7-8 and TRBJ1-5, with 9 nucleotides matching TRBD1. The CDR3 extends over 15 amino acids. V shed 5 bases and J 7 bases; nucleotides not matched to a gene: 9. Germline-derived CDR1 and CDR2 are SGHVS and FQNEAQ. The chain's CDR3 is CASSQRQGEGQPQHF. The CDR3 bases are TGTGCCAGCAGCCAACGACAGGGGGAAGGCCAGCCCCAGCATTTT.

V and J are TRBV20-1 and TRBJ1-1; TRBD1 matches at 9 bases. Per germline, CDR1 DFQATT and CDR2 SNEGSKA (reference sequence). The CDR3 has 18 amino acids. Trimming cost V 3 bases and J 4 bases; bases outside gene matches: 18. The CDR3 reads CSARADGQGRWWGTEAFF. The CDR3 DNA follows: TGCAGTGCTAGGGCCGACGGACAGGGGCGATGGTGGGGCACTGAAGCTTTCTTT.

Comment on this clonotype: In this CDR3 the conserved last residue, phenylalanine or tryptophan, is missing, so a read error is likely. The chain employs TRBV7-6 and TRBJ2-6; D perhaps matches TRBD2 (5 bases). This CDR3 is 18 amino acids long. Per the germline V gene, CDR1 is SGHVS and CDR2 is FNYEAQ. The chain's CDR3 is CASSLEGPNLTGANVLTS. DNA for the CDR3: TGTGCTAGCAGCTTAGAGGGCCCCAACTTAACCGGGGCCAACGTCCTGACTTCC.

The chain's CDR3 is CASSPRQDETQPQHF. In nucleotides, the CDR3 is TGTGCCAGCAGCCCCCGTCAAGACGAAACCCAGCCCCAGCATTTT. The chain employs TRBV7-6 and TRBJ1-5, with D uncertain. This CDR3 is 15 amino acids long. CDR1 is SGHVS, CDR2 FNYEAQ, per germline. Trimming stripped 5 bases from V and 7 bases from J, with 18 bases between.

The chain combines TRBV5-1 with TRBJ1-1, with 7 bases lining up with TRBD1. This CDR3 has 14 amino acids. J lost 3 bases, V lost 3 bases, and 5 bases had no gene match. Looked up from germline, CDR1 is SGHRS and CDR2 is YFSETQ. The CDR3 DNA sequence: TGCGCCAGCAGCTACGATGGGACAGACACTGAAGCTTTCTTT. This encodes CASSYDGTDTEAFF.

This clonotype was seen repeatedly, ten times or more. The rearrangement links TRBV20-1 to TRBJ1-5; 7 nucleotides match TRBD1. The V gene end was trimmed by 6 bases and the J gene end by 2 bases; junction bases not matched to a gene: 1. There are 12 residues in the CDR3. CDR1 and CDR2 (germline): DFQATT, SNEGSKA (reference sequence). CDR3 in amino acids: CSATGGNQPQHF. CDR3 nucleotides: TGCAGTGCAACAGGGGGCAATCAGCCCCAGCATTTT.

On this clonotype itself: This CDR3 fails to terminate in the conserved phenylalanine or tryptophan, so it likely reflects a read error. DNA for the CDR3: TGTGCCAACAGCTTACTGGCCTATTATTCACCCCTCCACCTT. This codes for CANSLLAYYSPLHL. This sequence joins TRBV7-9 and TRBJ1-6, with D hard to call. The CDR3 has 14 residues. Germline V CDR1 and CDR2: SEHNR, FQNEAQ (reference sequence).

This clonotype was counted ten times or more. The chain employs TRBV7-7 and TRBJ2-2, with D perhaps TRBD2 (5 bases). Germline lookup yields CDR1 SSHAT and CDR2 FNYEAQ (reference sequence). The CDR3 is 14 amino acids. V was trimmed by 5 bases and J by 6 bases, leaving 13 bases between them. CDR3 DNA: TGTGCCAGCAGCGCCGGGATAGACGCCGGGGAGCTGTTTTTT. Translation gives CASSAGIDAGELFF.

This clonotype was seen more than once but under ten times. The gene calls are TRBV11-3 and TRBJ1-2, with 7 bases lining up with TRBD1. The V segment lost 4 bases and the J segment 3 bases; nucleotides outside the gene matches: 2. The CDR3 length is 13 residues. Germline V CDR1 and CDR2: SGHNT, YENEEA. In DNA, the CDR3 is TGTGCCAGCAGCTGGGACAGCTACTATGGCTACACCTTC. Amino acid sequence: CASSWDSYYGYTF.

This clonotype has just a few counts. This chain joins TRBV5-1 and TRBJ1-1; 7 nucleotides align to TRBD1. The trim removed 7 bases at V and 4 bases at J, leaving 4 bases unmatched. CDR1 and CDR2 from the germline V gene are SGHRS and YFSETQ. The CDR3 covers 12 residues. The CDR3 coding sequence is TGCGCCAGCGCACAGGGGTCCACTGAAGCTTTCTTT. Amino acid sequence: CASAQGSTEAFF.

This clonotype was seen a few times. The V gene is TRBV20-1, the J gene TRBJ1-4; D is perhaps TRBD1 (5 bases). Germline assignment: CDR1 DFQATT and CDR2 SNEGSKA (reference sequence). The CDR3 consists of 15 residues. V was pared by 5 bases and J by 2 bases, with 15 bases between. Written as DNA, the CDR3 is TGCAGTGCTGCGGGACCCGTGGGGACTAATGAAAAACTGTTTTTT. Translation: CSAAGPVGTNEKLFF.

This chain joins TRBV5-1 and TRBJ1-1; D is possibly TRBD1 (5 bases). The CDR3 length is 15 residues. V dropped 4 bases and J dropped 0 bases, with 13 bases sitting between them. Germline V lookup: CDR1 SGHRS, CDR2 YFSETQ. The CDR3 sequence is CASSPAGFMNTEAFF. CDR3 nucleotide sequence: TGCGCCAGCAGCCCGGCAGGGTTTATGAACACTGAAGCTTTCTTT.

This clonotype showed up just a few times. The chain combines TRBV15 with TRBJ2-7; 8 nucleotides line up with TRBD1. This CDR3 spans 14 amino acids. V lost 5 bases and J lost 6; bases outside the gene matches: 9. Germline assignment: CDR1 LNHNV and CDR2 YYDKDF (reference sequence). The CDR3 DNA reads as TGTGCCACCAGCTCCCGGACAGGGTTTGGCGAGCAGTACTTC. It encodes CATSSRTGFGEQYF.

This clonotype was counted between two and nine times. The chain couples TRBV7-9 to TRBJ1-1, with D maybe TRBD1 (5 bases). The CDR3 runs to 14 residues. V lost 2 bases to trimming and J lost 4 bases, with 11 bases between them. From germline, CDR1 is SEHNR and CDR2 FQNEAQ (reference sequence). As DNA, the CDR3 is TGTGCCAGCAGCTTAAGTGCAGGGAGCACTGAAGCTTTCTTT. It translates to CASSLSAGSTEAFF.

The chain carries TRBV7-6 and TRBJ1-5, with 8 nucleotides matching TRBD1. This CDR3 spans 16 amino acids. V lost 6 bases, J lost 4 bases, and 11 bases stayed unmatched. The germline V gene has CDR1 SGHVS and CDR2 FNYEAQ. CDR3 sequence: CASSPIGQGRNQPQHF. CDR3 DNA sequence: TGTGCCAGCAGTCCGATAGGACAGGGAAGGAATCAGCCCCAGCATTTT.

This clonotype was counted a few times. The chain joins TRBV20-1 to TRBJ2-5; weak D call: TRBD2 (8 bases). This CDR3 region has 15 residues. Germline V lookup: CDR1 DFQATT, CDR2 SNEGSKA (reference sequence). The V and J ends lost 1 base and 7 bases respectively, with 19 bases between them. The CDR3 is CSARAGRGRVGTQYF. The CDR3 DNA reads TGCAGTGCTAGAGCCGGGAGGGGGCGAGTAGGGACCCAGTACTTC.

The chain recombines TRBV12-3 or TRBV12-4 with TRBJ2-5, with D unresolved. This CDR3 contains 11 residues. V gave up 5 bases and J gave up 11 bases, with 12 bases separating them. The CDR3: CASSRTHSQYF. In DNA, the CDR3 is TGTGCCAGCAGTAGGACGCATTCACAGTACTTC.

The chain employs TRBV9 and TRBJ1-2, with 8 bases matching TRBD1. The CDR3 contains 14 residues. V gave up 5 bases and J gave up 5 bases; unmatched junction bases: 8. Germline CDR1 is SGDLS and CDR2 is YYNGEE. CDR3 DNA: TGTGCCAGCAGACAGGACAGGGAAGGATATGGCTACACCTTC. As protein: CASRQDREGYGYTF.

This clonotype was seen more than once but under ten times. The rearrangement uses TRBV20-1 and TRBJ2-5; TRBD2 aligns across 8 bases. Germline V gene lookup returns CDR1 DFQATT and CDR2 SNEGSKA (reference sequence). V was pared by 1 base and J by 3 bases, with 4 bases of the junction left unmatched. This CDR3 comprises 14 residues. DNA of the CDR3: TGCAGTGCTAGAGGTCTAGCGGGTAAAGAGACCCAGTACTTC. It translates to CSARGLAGKETQYF.

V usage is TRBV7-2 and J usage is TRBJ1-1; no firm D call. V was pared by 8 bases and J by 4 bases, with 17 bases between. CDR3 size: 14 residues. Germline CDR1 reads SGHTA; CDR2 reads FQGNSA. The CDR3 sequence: CASSPENTGTEAFF. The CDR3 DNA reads TGTGCCAGCTCACCCGAAAATACGGGCACTGAAGCTTTCTTT.

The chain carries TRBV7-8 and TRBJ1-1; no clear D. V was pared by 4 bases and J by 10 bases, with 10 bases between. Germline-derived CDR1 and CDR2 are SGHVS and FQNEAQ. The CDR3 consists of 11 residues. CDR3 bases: TGTGCCAGCAGCTCCAAGGTACGAGCTTTCTTT. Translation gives CASSSKVRAFF.

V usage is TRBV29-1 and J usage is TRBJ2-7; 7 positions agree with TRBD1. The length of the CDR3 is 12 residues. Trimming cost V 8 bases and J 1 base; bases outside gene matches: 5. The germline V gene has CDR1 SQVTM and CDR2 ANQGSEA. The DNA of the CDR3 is TGCAGCTTATGGGACAGTTCCTACGAGCAGTACTTC. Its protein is CSLWDSSYEQYF.

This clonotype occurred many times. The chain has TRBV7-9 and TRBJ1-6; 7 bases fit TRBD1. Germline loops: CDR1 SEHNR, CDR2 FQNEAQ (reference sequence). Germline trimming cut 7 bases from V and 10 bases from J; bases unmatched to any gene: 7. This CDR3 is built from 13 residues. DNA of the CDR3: TGTGCCAGCACCTCAGGGGGGTACTCACCCCTCCACTTT. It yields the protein CASTSGGYSPLHF.